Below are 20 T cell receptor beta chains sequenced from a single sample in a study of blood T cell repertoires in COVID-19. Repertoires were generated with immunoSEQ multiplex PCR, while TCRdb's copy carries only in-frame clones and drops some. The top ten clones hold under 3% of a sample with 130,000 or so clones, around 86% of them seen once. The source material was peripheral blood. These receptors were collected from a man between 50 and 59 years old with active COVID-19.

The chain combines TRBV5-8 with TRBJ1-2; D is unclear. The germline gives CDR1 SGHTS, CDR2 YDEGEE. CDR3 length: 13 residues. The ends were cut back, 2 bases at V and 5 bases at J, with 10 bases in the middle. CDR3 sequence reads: CASSFREDYGYTF. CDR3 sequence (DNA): TGTGCCAGCAGCTTTCGGGAGGATTATGGCTACACCTTC.

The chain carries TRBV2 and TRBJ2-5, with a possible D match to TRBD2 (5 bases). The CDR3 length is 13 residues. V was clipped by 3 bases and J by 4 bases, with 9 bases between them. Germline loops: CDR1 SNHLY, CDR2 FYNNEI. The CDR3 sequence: CASSEGTRETQYF. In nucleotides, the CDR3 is TGTGCCAGCAGTGAGGGCACTAGAGAGACCCAGTACTTC.

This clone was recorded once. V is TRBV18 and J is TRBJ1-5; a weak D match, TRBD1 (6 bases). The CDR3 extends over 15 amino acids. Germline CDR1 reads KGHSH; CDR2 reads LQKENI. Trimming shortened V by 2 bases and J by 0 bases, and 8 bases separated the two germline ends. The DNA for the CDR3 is TGTGCCAGCTCACCAAGGGGGTATAGCAATCAGCCCCAGCATTTT. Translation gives CASSPRGYSNQPQHF.

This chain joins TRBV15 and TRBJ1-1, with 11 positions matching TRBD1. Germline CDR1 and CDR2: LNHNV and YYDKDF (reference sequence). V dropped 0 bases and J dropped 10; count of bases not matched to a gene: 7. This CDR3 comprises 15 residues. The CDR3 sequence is CATSRDEGQGVPAFF. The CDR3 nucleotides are TGTGCCACCAGCAGAGATGAGGGACAGGGGGTACCAGCTTTCTTT.

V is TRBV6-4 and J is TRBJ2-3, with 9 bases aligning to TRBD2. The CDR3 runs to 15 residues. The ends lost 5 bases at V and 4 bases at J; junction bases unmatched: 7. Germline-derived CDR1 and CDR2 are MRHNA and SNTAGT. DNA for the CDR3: TGTGCCAGCAGTCGGACTAGCGATTCCGCAGATACGCAGTATTTT. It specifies CASSRTSDSADTQYF.

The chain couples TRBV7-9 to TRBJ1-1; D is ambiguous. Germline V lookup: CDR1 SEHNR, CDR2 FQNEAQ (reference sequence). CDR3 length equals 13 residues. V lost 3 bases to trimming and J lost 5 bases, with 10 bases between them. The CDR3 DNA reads TGTGCCAGCAGCTTTGGAGGTCGGACTGAAGCTTTCTTT. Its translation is CASSFGGRTEAFF.

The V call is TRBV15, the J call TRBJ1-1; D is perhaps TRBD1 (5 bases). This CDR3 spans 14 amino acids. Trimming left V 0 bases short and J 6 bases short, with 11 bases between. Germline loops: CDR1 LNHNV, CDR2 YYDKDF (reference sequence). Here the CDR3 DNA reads TGTGCCACCAGCAGAGATTGGCAGGGCGCTGAAGCTTTCTTT. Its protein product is CATSRDWQGAEAFF.

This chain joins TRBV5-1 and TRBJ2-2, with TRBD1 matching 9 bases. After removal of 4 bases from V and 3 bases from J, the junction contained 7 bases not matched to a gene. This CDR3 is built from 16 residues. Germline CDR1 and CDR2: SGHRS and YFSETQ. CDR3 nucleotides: TGCGCCAGCAGCGGCTACAGGGGGCGGGACACCGGGGAGCTGTTTTTT. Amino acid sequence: CASSGYRGRDTGELFF. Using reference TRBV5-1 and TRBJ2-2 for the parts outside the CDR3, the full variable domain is KAGVTQTPRYLIKTRGQQVTLSCSPISGHRSVSWYQQTPGQGLQFLFEYFSETQRNKGNFPGRFSGRQFSNSRSEMNVSTLELGDSALYLCASSGYRGRDTGELFFGEGSRLTVL.

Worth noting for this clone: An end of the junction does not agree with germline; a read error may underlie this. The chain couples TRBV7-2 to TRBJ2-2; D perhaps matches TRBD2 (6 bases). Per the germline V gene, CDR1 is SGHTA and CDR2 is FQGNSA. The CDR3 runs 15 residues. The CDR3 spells CASSSALGVGGVLFF. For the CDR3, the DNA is TGTGCCAGCAGCTCCGCACTAGGAGTGGGCGGGGTGCTGTTTTTT. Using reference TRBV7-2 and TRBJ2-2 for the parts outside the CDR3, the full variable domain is GAGVSQSPSNKVTEKGKDVELRCDPISGHTALYWYRQSLGQGLEFLIYFQGNSAPDKSGLPSDRFSAERTGGSVSTLTIQRTQQEDSAVYLCASSSALGVGGVLFFGEGSRLTVL.

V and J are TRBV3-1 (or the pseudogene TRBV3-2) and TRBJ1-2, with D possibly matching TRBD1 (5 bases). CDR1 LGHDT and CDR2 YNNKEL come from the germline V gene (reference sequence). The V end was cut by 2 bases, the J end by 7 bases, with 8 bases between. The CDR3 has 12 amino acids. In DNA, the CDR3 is TGTGCCAGCAGCCAACCAGGGTTTGGCTACACCTTC. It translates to CASSQPGFGYTF.

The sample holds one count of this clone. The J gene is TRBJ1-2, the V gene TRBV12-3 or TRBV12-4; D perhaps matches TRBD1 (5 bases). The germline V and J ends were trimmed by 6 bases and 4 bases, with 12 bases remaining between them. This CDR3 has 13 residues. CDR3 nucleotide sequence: TGTGCCAGCAGGCACAGGAGTTCCTATGGCTACACCTTC. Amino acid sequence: CASRHRSSYGYTF.

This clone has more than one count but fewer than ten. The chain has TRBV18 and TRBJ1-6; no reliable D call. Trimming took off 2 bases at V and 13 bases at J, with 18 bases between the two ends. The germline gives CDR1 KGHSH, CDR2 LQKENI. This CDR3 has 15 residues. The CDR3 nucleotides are TGTGCCAGCTCACCATCCCAGATGCCCATTGATCCCCTCCACTTT. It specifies CASSPSQMPIDPLHF.

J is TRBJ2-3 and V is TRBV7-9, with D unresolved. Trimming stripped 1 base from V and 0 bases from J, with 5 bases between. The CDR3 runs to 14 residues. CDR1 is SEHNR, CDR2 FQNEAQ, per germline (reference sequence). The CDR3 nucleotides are TGTGCCAGCAGCTTAGAGACTAGCACAGATACGCAGTATTTT. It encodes CASSLETSTDTQYF.

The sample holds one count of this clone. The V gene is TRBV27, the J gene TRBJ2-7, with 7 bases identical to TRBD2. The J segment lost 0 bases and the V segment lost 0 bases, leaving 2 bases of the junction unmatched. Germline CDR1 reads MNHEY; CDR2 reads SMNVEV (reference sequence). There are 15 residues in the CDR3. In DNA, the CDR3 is TGTGCCAGCAGTTTATCCGGCGGGGGCTCCTACGAGCAGTACTTC. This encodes CASSLSGGGSYEQYF.

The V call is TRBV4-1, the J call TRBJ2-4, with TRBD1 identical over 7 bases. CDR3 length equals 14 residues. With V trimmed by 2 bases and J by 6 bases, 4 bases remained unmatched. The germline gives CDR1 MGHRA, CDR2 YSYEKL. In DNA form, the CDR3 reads TGCGCCAGCAGCCAACGGACAGGAGGAAACATTCAGTACTTC. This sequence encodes CASSQRTGGNIQYF.

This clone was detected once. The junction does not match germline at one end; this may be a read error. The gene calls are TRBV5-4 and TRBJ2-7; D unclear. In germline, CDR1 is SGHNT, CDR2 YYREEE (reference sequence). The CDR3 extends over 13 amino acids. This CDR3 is CASSSRLSSEQYF. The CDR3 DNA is TGTGCCAGCAGCTCCCGTTTGTCCTCCGAGCAGTACTTC.

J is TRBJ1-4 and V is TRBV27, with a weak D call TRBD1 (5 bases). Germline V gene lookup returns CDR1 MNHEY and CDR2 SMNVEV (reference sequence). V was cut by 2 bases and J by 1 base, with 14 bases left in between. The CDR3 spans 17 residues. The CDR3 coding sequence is TGTGCCAGCAGTTTAAAAAGAGGGGAGGGAACTAATGAAAAACTGTTTTTT. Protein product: CASSLKRGEGTNEKLFF.

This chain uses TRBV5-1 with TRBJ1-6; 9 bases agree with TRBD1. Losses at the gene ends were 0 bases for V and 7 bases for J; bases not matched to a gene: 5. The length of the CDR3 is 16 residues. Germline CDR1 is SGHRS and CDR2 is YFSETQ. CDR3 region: CASSLGWTGVNSPLHF. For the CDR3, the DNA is TGCGCCAGCAGCTTGGGGTGGACAGGGGTGAATTCACCCCTCCACTTT.

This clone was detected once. The CDR3 region has the DNA TGTGCCTTCAGCCGGGCCCCCGGGACAGAAGACAATGAAAAACTGTTTTTT. Protein sequence: CAFSRAPGTEDNEKLFF. The chain carries TRBV5-4 and TRBJ1-4, with 7 bases identical to TRBD1. The CDR3 runs 17 residues. The germline V gene has CDR1 SGHNT and CDR2 YYREEE (reference sequence). The V segment lost 10 bases and the J segment 5 bases; nucleotides outside the gene matches: 20.

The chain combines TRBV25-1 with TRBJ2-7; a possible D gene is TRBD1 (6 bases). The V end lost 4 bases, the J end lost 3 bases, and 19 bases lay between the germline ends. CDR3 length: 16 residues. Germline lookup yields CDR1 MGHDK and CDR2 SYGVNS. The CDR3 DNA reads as TGTGCCAGCAGTGGGTTGAAACAGGGAGCTTACTACGAGCAGTACTTC. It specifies CASSGLKQGAYYEQYF.